A selection of T cell receptor beta chains follows, all from one sample in a study of blood T cells in healthy people across ages. TCRdb passed the 5' RACE reads through MiXCR, listing each CDR3 protein once. The sample has around 900,000 distinct CDR3 sequences; roughly 51% are singletons. Sequences were obtained from blood. Every receptor here comes from a woman aged 55-69 years in good health. CDR3s include the opening cysteine and the closing phenylalanine or tryptophan. A D gene is named only where the DNA matches it firmly. Clone size is not always given. Where it is, it says once, few, many or a class for expanded clones.

D gene	J gene	V gene	clone size	CDR3 protein	CDR3 DNA
.	TRBJ2-7	TRBV29-1	few	CSVEPPWAYNEQYF	TGCAGCGTTGAGCCCCCTTGGGCCTACAATGAGCAGTACTTC
.	TRBJ1-5	TRBV29-1	.	CSVLDYSNQPQHF	TGCAGCGTCCTCGATTATAGCAATCAGCCCCAGCATTTT
.	TRBJ1-2	TRBV6-4	.	CASSSGTTGYGYTF	TGTGCCAGCAGTTCTGGGACCACTGGGTATGGCTACACCTTC
.	TRBJ2-3	TRBV15	.	CATSRARTVTSVDTQYF	TGTGCCACCAGCAGAGCTCGGACAGTGACGTCCGTCGATACGCAGTATTTT
TRBD1	TRBJ1-1	TRBV7-9	many	CASSSPQTGNTEAFF	TGTGCCAGCAGCTCTCCACAGACAGGGAATACTGAAGCTTTCTTT
.	TRBJ1-6	TRBV20-1	.	CSARVGAVNSPLHF	TGCAGTGCTAGAGTAGGGGCGGTGAATTCACCCCTCCACTTT
.	TRBJ2-5	TRBV6-1	.	CASRIVGQETQYF	TGTGCCAGCAGGATAGTAGGACAAGAGACCCAGTACTTC
.	TRBJ2-1	TRBV27	.	CASHLMGADNEQFF	TGTGCCAGCCATCTCATGGGAGCGGACAATGAGCAGTTCTTC
.	TRBJ2-1	TRBV30	.	CAWSGPVGEQFF	TGTGCCTGGAGTGGCCCTGTGGGTGAGCAGTTCTTC
.	TRBJ1-1	TRBV29-1	few	CSVKNTEAFF	TGCAGCGTTAAGAACACTGAAGCTTTCTTT
.	TRBJ2-5	TRBV15	.	CATSVSREAQETQYF	TGTGCCACCAGCGTCAGTAGGGAGGCTCAAGAGACCCAGTACTTC
TRBD1	TRBJ1-2	TRBV4-1	few	CASSQMGRDRDGYTF	TGCGCCAGCAGCCAGATGGGGCGGGACAGGGACGGCTACACCTTC
TRBD1	TRBJ1-2	TRBV12-5	.	CASGRDREANYGYTF	TGTGCTAGTGGCCGGGACAGGGAAGCTAACTATGGCTACACCTTC
TRBD2	TRBJ2-3	TRBV4-1	.	CASSQDGSGITDTQYF	TGCGCCAGCAGCCAAGATGGTAGCGGGATCACAGATACGCAGTATTTT
TRBD1	TRBJ1-6	TRBV7-2	few	CASSPQGGFNSPLHF	TGTGCCAGCAGCCCACAGGGGGGATTTAATTCACCCCTCCACTTT
TRBD2	TRBJ2-1	TRBV7-9	.	CASSLMGSGRRKFF	TGTGCCAGCAGCTTAATGGGTAGCGGGAGACGGAAGTTCTTC
.	TRBJ1-5	TRBV20-1	once	CSARSWPEYSNQPQHF	TGCAGTGCTAGAAGTTGGCCCGAATATAGCAATCAGCCCCAGCATTTT
TRBD1	TRBJ2-5	TRBV7-7	.	CASSRQGTETQYF	TGTGCCAGCAGCCGACAGGGGACGGAGACCCAGTACTTC
.	TRBJ2-5	TRBV7-2	.	CASSLNRVGAQYF	TGTGCCAGCAGCTTAAACCGGGTGGGGGCCCAGTACTTC
TRBD2	TRBJ2-5	TRBV7-9	.	CASSYGAGEETQYF	TGTGCCAGCAGCTACGGAGCGGGAGAAGAGACCCAGTACTTC
.	TRBJ2-7	TRBV6-2/TRBV6-3	few	CASSYSRADGAYEQYF	TGTGCCAGCAGTTACTCCAGGGCGGACGGGGCCTACGAGCAGTACTTC
TRBD2	TRBJ2-7	TRBV20-1	.	CSAPRLAVNNEQYF	TGCAGTGCTCCTCGGCTAGCGGTAAACAATGAGCAGTACTTC
.	TRBJ2-5	TRBV15	few	CATSRSGWNNEQYF	TGTGCCACCAGCAGATCGGGGTGGAACAATGAGCAGTACTTC
TRBD2	TRBJ2-1	TRBV2	few	CASRDYHNEQFF	TGTGCCAGCCGGGACTACCACAATGAGCAGTTCTTC
.	TRBJ1-2	TRBV29-1	.	CSVGDSYGYTF	TGCAGCGTTGGTGACAGCTATGGCTACACCTTC
TRBD2	TRBJ2-1	TRBV20-1	.	CSARRASGRHNEQFF	TGCAGTGCTAGGAGGGCTAGCGGGAGGCACAATGAGCAGTTCTTC
.	TRBJ2-5	TRBV6-5	.	CASSYSATTETQYF	TGTGCCAGCAGTTACTCAGCGACAACCGAGACCCAGTACTTC
.	TRBJ1-1	TRBV10-2	.	CASSRGGTTEAFF	TGCGCCAGCAGCCGGGGGGGGACTACTGAAGCTTTCTTT
.	TRBJ1-4	TRBV7-3	.	CASSRDRYEKLFF	TGTGCCAGCAGCCGGGACCGGTATGAAAAACTGTTTTTT
.	TRBJ2-7	TRBV28	few	CASRTTGFGEQYF	TGTGCCAGCAGGACTACAGGGTTTGGAGAGCAGTACTTC
.	TRBJ2-5	TRBV2	.	CASTGEETQYF	TGTGCCAGCACGGGGGAAGAGACCCAGTACTTC
.	TRBJ2-6	TRBV19	few	CASSMVAAGANVLTF	TGTGCCAGTAGTATGGTAGCGGCTGGGGCCAACGTCCTGACTTTC
.	TRBJ2-3	TRBV6-2/TRBV6-3	.	CASSGTPSTDTQYF	TGTGCCAGCAGTGGGACACCAAGCACAGATACGCAGTATTTT
.	TRBJ2-5	TRBV3-1	once	CASSKPTQSYGRETQYF	TGTGCCAGCAGCAAACCGACCCAATCCTATGGACGGGAGACCCAGTACTTC
.	TRBJ2-1	TRBV6-6	.	CASMSRSYNEEFF	TGTGCCAGCATGTCAAGGTCCTACAATGAGGAGTTCTTC
TRBD2	TRBJ2-7	TRBV20-1	.	CSATPGGRAFVYEQYF	TGCAGTGCTACCCCTGGGGGGAGGGCCTTCGTTTACGAGCAGTACTTC
.	TRBJ2-7	TRBV13	few	CASSLDEGTGGQYF	TGTGCCAGCAGCTTAGATGAGGGGACCGGAGGGCAGTACTTC
.	TRBJ2-7	TRBV7-9	many	CASSFSDRTYEQYF	TGTGCCAGCAGCTTCTCGGACAGAACCTACGAGCAGTACTTC